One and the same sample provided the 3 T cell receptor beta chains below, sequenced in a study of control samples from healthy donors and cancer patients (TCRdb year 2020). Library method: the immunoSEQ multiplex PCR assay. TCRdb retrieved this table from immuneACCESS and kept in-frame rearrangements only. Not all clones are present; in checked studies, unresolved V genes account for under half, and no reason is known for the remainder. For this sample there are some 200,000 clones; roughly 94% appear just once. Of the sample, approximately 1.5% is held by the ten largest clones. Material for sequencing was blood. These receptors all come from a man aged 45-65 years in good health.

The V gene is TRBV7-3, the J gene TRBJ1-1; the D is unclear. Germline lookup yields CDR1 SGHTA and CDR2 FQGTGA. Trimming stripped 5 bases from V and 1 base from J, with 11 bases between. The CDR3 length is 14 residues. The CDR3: CASSPGSANTEAFF. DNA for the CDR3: TGTGCCAGCAGCCCCGGGTCGGCGAACACTGAAGCTTTCTTT. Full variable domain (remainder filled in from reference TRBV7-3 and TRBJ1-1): GAGVSQTPSNKVTEKGKYVELRCDPISGHTALYWYRQSLGQGPEFLIYFQGTGAADDSGLPNDRFFAVRPEGSVSTLKIQRTERGDSAVYLCASSPGSANTEAFFGQGTRLTVV.

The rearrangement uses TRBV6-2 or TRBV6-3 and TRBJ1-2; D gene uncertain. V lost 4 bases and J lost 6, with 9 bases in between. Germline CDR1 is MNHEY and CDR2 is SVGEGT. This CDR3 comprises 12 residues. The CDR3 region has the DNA TGTGCCAGCAGTTTACTAAGAGATGGCTACACCTTC. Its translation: CASSLLRDGYTF.

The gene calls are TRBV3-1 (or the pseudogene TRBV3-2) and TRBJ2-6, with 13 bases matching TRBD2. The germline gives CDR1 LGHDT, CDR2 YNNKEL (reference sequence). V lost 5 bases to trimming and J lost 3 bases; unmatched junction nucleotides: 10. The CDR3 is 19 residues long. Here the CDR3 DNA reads TGTGCCAGCAGCAGGAGGACTAGCGGGAGCCCCGATGGGGCCAACGTCCTGACTTTC. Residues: CASSRRTSGSPDGANVLTF.